The entry that follows covers one T cell receptor (beta chain) sequence. Repertoires were generated with immunoSEQ multiplex PCR, while TCRdb's copy carries only in-frame clones and drops some. The sample gives roughly 380,000 clones, roughly 88% of which show up once; 3.6% is in the top ten. This sample's treatment: some 20 received Ad26.COV2.S at low or high dose, single or two shots; 5 received placebo; per-sample allocation not given. Day 63 after the first injection of vaccine or placebo was the sampling time. CDR1 and CDR2 from the germline V gene are SGHAT and FQNNGV. The CDR3 length is 13 residues. V lost 7 bases, J lost 5 bases, and 12 bases lay in between. The record originates from a study of Ad26.COV2.S vaccination and SARS-CoV-2 variants.

Here the sequenced sample was peripheral blood, taken in a trial of Ad26.COV2.S vaccine versus placebo. The clonotype comes from a person between 18 and 59 years old who received the Ad26.COV2.S COVID-19 vaccine or a placebo. V is TRBV11-2 and J is TRBJ2-1, with TRBD2 as a possible D gene (6 bases). The CDR3 region is CASTDWGDNEQFF. For the CDR3, the DNA is TGTGCCAGCACAGACTGGGGGGACAATGAGCAGTTCTTC. Combining the CDR3 with reference TRBV11-2 and TRBJ2-1 gives the whole variable domain EAGVAQSPRYKIIEKRQSVAFWCNPISGHATLYWYQQILGQGPKLLIQFQNNGVVDDSQLPKDRFSAERLKGVDSTLKIQPAKLEDSAVYLCASTDWGDNEQFFGPGTRLTVL.